This T cell receptor beta chain was captured in a study of blood T cell repertoires in COVID-19. Study at large: Samples of COVID-19 (acute and convalescent) were obtained from the United States, Italy and Spain. In each case, the material was cDNA or gDNA derived from T cells, B-cell-depleted T cells, or PBMCs.

The CDR3 is 17 residues long. Germline V gives CDR1 LNHDA, CDR2 SQIVND (reference sequence). Trimming shortened V by 7 bases and J by 3 bases, and 24 bases separated the two germline ends. As handled by the study authors: Quantification of nucleated cells was approximated via reference gene primer amplification. Using immunoSEQ multiplex PCR, the repertoire was profiled, and TCRdb retains in-frame clones only, with some absent. That table supplies the V and J calls and clone size; D and trimming were determined from the DNA. The sample carries fewer than 400,000 clones, about 86% recorded once. The sequence was obtained from a man under 40 with active or convalescent COVID-19. The sample taken for sequencing was peripheral blood. The gene calls are TRBV19 and TRBJ1-2; D gene uncertain. CDR3: CASTRRRRETKDYGYTF. The CDR3 nucleotides are TGTGCCAGTACGCGACGCAGGCGGGAAACGAAGGACTATGGCTACACCTTC.